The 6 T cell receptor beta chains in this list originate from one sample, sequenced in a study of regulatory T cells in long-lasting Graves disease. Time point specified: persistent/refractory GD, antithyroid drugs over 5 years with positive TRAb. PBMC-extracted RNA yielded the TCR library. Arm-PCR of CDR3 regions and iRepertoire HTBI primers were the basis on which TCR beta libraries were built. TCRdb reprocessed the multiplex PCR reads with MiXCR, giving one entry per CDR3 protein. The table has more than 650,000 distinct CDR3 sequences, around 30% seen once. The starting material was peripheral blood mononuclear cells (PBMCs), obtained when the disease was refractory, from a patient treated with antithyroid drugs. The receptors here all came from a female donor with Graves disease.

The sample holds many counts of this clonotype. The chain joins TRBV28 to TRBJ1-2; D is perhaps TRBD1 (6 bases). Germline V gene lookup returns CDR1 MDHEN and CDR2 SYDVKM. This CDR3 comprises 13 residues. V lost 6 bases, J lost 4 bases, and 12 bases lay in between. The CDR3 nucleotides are TGTGCCAGCAGCCTGACAGGTCCCTATGGCTACACCTTC. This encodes CASSLTGPYGYTF.

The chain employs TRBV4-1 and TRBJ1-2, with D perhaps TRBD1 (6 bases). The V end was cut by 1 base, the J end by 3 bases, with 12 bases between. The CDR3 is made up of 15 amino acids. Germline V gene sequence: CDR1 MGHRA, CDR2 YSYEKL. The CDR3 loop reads CASSQVGQKDYGYTF. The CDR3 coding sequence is TGCGCCAGCAGCCAAGTAGGACAGAAGGACTATGGCTACACCTTC.

The CDR3 reads CATSDHRTGANTGELFF. In nucleotides, the CDR3 is TGTGCCACCAGTGACCACCGGACAGGGGCGAACACCGGGGAGCTGTTTTTT. The J gene is TRBJ2-2, the V gene TRBV24-1, with 9 bases fitting TRBD1. The germline CDR1 and CDR2 sequences are KGHDR and SFDVKD. The CDR3 is 17 amino acids. V lost 4 bases, J lost 0 bases, and 5 bases stayed unmatched.

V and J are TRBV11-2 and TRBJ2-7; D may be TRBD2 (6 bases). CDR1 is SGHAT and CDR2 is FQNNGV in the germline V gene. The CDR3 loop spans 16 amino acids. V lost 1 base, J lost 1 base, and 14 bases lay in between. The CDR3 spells CASSLGLATFSYEQYF. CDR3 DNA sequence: TGTGCCAGCAGCTTAGGTCTAGCGACCTTTTCCTACGAGCAGTACTTC. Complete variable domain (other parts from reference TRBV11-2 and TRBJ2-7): EAGVAQSPRYKIIEKRQSVAFWCNPISGHATLYWYQQILGQGPKLLIQFQNNGVVDDSQLPKDRFSAERLKGVDSTLKIQPAKLEDSAVYLCASSLGLATFSYEQYFGPGTRLTVT.

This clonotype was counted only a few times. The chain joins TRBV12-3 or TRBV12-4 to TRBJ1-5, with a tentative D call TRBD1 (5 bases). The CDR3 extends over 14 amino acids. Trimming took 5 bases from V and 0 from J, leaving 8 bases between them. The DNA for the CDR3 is TGTGCCAGCAGTCAACAGGCTAGCAATCAGCCCCAGCATTTT. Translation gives CASSQQASNQPQHF.

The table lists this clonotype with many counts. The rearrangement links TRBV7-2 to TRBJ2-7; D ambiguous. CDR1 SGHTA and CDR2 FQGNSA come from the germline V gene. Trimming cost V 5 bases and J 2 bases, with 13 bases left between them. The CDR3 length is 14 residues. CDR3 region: CASSPTLGTYEQYF. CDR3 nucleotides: TGTGCCAGCAGCCCAACATTAGGGACCTACGAGCAGTACTTC.